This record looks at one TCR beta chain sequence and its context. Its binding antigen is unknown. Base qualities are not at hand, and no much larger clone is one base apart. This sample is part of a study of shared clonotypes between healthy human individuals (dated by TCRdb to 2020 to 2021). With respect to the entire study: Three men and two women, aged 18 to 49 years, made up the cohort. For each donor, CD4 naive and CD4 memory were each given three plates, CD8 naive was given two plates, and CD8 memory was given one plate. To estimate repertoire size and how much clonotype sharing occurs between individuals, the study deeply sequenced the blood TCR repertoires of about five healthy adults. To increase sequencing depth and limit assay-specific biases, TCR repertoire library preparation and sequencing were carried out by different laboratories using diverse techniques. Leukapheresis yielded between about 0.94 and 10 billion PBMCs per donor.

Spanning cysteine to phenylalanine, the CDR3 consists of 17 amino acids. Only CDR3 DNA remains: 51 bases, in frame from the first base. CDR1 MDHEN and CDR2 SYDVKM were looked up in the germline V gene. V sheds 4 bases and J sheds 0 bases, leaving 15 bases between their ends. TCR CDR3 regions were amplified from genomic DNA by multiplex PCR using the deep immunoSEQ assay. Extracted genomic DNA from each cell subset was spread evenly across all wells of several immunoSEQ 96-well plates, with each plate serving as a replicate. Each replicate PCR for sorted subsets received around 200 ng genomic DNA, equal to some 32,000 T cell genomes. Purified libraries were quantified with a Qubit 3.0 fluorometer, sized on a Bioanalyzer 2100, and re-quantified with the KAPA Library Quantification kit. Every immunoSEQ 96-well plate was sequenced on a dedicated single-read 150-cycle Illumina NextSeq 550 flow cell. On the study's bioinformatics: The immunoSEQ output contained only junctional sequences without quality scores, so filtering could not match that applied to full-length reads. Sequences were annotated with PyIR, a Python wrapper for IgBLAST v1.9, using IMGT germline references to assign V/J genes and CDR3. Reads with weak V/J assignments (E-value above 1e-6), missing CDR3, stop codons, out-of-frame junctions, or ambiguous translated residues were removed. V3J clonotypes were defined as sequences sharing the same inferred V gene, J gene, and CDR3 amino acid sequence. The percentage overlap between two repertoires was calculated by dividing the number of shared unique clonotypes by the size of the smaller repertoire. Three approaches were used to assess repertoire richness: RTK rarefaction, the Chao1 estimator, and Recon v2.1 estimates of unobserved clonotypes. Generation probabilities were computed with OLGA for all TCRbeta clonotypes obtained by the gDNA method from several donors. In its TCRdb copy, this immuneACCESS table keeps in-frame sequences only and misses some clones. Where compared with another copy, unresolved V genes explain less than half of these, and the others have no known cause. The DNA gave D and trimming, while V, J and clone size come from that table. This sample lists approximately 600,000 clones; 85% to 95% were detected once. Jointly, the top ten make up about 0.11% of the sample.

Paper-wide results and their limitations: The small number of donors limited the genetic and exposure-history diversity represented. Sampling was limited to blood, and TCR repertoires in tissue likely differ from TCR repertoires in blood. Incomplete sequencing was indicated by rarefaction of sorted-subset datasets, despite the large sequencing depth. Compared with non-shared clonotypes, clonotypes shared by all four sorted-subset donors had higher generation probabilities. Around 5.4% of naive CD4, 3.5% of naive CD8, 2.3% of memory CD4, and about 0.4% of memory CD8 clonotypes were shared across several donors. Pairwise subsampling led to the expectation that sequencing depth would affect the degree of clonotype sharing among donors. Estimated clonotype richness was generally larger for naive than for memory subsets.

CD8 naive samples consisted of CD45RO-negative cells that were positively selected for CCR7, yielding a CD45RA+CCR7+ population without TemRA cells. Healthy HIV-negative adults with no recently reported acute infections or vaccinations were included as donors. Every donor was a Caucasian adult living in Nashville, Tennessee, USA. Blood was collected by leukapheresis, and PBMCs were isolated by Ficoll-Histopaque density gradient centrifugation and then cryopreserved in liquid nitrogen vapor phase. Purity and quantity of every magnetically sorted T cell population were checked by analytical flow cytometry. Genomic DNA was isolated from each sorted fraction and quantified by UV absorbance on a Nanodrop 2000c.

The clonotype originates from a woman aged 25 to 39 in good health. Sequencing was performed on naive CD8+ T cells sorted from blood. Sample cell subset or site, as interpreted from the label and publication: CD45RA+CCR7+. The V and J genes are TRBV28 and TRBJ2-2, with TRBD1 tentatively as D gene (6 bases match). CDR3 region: CASSSLLGAANTGELFF. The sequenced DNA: TGTGCCAGCAGTTCACTTTTGGGGGCCGCGAACACCGGGGAGCTGTTTTTT.